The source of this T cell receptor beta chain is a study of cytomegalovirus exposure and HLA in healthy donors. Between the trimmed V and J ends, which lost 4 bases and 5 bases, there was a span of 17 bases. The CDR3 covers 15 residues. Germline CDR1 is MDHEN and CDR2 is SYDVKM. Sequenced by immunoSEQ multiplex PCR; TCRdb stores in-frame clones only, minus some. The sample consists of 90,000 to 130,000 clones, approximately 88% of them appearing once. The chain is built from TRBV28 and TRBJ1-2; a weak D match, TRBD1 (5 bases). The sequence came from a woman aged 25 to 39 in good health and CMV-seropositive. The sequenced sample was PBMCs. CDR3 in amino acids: CASSSVGAGQYGYTF. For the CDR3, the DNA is TGTGCCAGCAGTTCGGTTGGGGCAGGGCAATATGGCTACACCTTC.